This TCR beta chain was obtained from a study of Ad26.COV2.S vaccination and SARS-CoV-2 variants. The wider study: Enrolled in COV1001, the donor was in the Ad26.COV2.S trial arm, which received the vaccine. Ad26.COV2.S given intramuscularly, once or twice 56 days apart. Points from the study as a whole: Similar non-spike TCR breadth was seen in vaccine and placebo recipients.

Profiling relied on immunoSEQ multiplex PCR, and the TCRdb table lists in-frame clones only, not all of them. Of 300,000 to 400,000 clones listed, 86% are singletons. Germline V lookup: CDR1 SNHLY, CDR2 FYNNEI. The CDR3 is made up of 15 amino acids. V gave up 7 bases and J gave up 2 bases; unmatched junction bases: 9. Points on this clone: Its antigen is currently unknown.

The treatment denotes: roughly 20 received Ad26.COV2.S at low or high dose, single or two shots; about 5 received placebo; per-sample allocation not given. Following the first vaccine or placebo injection, samples were taken on day 63. The sequenced sample was peripheral blood, obtained in a trial of Ad26.COV2.S vaccine versus placebo. The chain couples TRBV2 to TRBJ2-5; 8 bases are a match to TRBD1. This receptor was obtained from a person aged 18-65 years who received the Ad26.COV2.S COVID-19 vaccine or a placebo. The CDR3 coding sequence is TGTGCCAGCATTTCGGGGACAGGAGTTCAAGAGACCCAGTACTTC. Protein sequence: CASISGTGVQETQYF.